Each of the 21 T cell receptor beta chains below was sequenced from the same sample in a study of T-cell memory formation after mild COVID-19. TCRdb analysed the 5' RACE reads with MiXCR anew, one entry per CDR3 protein. The sample lists around 130,000 distinct CDR3 sequences; approximately 5.9% were seen once. The material sequenced was PBMCs or a T cell subset sorted from them (not recorded which). These receptors all stem from an adult woman who had mild COVID-19 (a few samples of this study predate the infection). Cell type and time point are not known.

This clonotype showed up many times. The V gene is TRBV6-5, the J gene TRBJ2-1, with 13 bases matching TRBD2. V lost 7 bases and J lost 0; bases outside the gene matches: 6. The germline V gene encodes CDR1 MNHEY and CDR2 SVGAGI. The CDR3 has 17 amino acids. CDR3 DNA sequence: TGTGCCAGCAAATTGGGACTAGCGGGGAGCTCCTACAATGAGCAGTTCTTC. Its protein is CASKLGLAGSSYNEQFF.

This clonotype showed up just a few times. This chain links TRBV5-1 with TRBJ1-2, with D unresolved. V dropped 0 bases and J dropped 6 bases, with 6 bases sitting between them. This CDR3 is built from 12 residues. The germline gives CDR1 SGHRS, CDR2 YFSETQ. The CDR3 here is CASSLEFNGYTF. CDR3 coding DNA: TGCGCCAGCAGCTTGGAATTCAATGGCTACACCTTC. The full variable domain, in which reference TRBV5-1 and TRBJ1-2 provide the parts outside the CDR3, is KAGVTQTPRYLIKTRGQQVTLSCSPISGHRSVSWYQQTPGQGLQFLFEYFSETQRNKGNFPGRFSGRQFSNSRSEMNVSTLELGDSALYLCASSLEFNGYTFGSGTRLTVV.

This clonotype was detected ten times or more. The J gene is TRBJ2-7, the V gene TRBV5-1; D unresolved. CDR3 length: 13 amino acids. Trimming pared 2 bases from V and 3 bases from J, leaving 9 bases between. Germline loops: CDR1 SGHRS, CDR2 YFSETQ. Written as DNA, the CDR3 is TGCGCCAGCAGCTTCCCAGGCTACTACGAGCAGTACTTC. It yields the protein CASSFPGYYEQYF.

This clonotype was seen many times. This chain uses TRBV12-3 or TRBV12-4 with TRBJ2-6; D gene ambiguous. V was trimmed by 3 bases and J by 2 bases, leaving 5 bases between them. The CDR3 has 14 residues. CDR3 nucleotide sequence: TGTGCCAGCAGTTTCCCTGCTGGGGCCAACGTCCTGACTTTC. Amino acid sequence: CASSFPAGANVLTF.

This clonotype was detected a few times. The chain links TRBV12-3 or TRBV12-4 to TRBJ2-1; no reliable D call. V lost 11 bases, J lost 7 bases, and 15 bases lay in between. The CDR3 consists of 12 residues. CDR3 nucleotides: TGTGCCTCCACCTCGTTGGATAATGAGCAGTTCTTC. It is translated as CASTSLDNEQFF.

This clonotype was counted a few times. The chain couples TRBV2 to TRBJ2-2; D may be TRBD1 (6 bases). The CDR3 totals 14 residues. V was cut by 8 bases and J by 7 bases, with 17 bases left in between. Germline CDR1 and CDR2: SNHLY and FYNNEI. The CDR3 sequence: CASGAGAMGGELFF. The CDR3 nucleotides are TGTGCCAGCGGGGCAGGGGCGATGGGCGGGGAGCTGTTTTTT.

This clonotype was detected many times. V is TRBV3-1 and J is TRBJ2-3; 8 bases align to TRBD2. This CDR3 region has 14 residues. V shed 4 bases, J shed 7 bases, and the junction held 7 bases outside the gene matches. CDR1 LGHDT and CDR2 YNNKEL come from the germline V gene (reference sequence). The CDR3 loop reads CASSLGLAVYTQYF. CDR3 sequence (DNA): TGTGCCAGCAGCCTCGGACTAGCAGTCTATACGCAGTATTTT.

This clonotype has a count of ten or more. The rearrangement joins TRBV15 to TRBJ2-7; D is perhaps TRBD1 (6 bases). Germline CDR1 LNHNV, CDR2 YYDKDF (reference sequence). This CDR3 has 14 residues. Trimming removed 0 bases at V and 2 bases at J, with 8 bases between. The CDR3 nucleotides read TGTGCCACCAGCAGAGACAGGGGACCCTACGAGCAGTACTTC. Protein sequence: CATSRDRGPYEQYF.

This clonotype was counted only a few times. The chain recombines TRBV7-2 with TRBJ1-5, with a tentative D call TRBD1 (6 bases). The germline gives CDR1 SGHTA, CDR2 FQGNSA. This CDR3 region has 16 residues. Trimming cost V 5 bases and J 0 bases, with 14 bases left between them. The CDR3 DNA sequence: TGTGCCAGCAGCCCCGACGGGGGGGCTAGCAATCAGCCCCAGCATTTT. Translation: CASSPDGGASNQPQHF.

This clonotype has more than one count but fewer than ten. The rearrangement joins TRBV5-1 to TRBJ2-7; 7 positions match TRBD1. This CDR3 has 14 amino acids. With 4 bases clipped from V and 4 bases from J, the junction kept 8 bases outside the gene matches. Germline V gives CDR1 SGHRS, CDR2 YFSETQ. In DNA form, the CDR3 reads TGCGCCAGCAGCAGAGGGACAGAGAAATACGAGCAGTACTTC. This sequence encodes CASSRGTEKYEQYF.

CDR3 coding DNA: TGTGCTAGTGGCCGCTCGGGTAAGGGAACTGAAGCTTTCTTT. This gives the protein CASGRSGKGTEAFF. The V gene is TRBV12-5, the J gene TRBJ1-1, with no clear D. V lost 6 bases and J lost 5, with 16 bases in between. This CDR3 comprises 14 residues. Germline CDR1 LGHNT, CDR2 FRNRAP.

This clonotype has just a few counts. The chain uses TRBV2 and TRBJ1-2; no definite D call. The germline V gene has CDR1 SNHLY and CDR2 FYNNEI. With 6 bases removed from V and 5 bases from J, the gap between germline ends came to 10 bases. There are 12 residues in the CDR3. The CDR3 nucleotides read TGTGCCAGCAGGGCCAGATCATATGGCTACACCTTC. This translates into CASRARSYGYTF.

This clonotype has at least ten counts. The chain has TRBV5-1 and TRBJ1-1, with a possible D match to TRBD1 (5 bases). V was clipped by 0 bases and J by 2 bases, with 11 bases between them. Per germline, CDR1 SGHRS and CDR2 YFSETQ. The CDR3 is made up of 15 amino acids. The CDR3 nucleotides are TGCGCCAGCAGCTTGGGTGGGGCTACAAACACTGAAGCTTTCTTT. Protein: CASSLGGATNTEAFF.

The chain is built from TRBV12-3 or TRBV12-4 and TRBJ2-7; perhaps TRBD1 as D (6 bases). This CDR3 comprises 12 residues. Trimming took off 7 bases at V and 4 bases at J, with 11 bases between the two ends. In nucleotides, the CDR3 is TGTGCCAGCAACAAACAGGGTTACGAGCAGTACTTC. It is translated as CASNKQGYEQYF.

The table lists this clonotype with a few counts. The CDR3 nucleotides are TGCGCCAGCAGCCGATTCTCTTTAACAGGGCCTAATGAAAAACTGTTTTTT. Residues: CASSRFSLTGPNEKLFF. J is TRBJ1-4 and V is TRBV4-1; a possible D gene is TRBD1 (6 bases). V was cut by 4 bases and J by 3 bases, with 18 bases left in between. Looked up from germline, CDR1 is MGHRA and CDR2 is YSYEKL. The CDR3 runs 17 residues.

This clonotype showed up just a few times. J is TRBJ1-2 and V is TRBV20-1, with D uncertain. The CDR3 consists of 12 residues. Germline CDR1 reads DFQATT; CDR2 reads SNEGSKA (reference sequence). Trimming took off 6 bases at V and 10 bases at J, with 18 bases between the two ends. CDR3 residues: CSAQPPSRFYTF. The CDR3 nucleotides are TGCAGTGCCCAACCTCCATCCAGATTCTACACCTTC.

This clonotype was observed at least ten times. The chain recombines TRBV7-9 with TRBJ2-4; no reliable D call. Trimming shortened V by 5 bases and J by 3 bases, and 8 bases separated the two germline ends. The CDR3 has 13 amino acids. CDR1 is SEHNR and CDR2 is FQNEAQ in the germline V gene (reference sequence). CDR3 amino acids: CASSRADKNIQYF. The CDR3 nucleotides are TGTGCCAGCAGCCGGGCGGACAAAAACATTCAGTACTTC.

The chain links TRBV6-2 or TRBV6-3 to TRBJ1-2, with TRBD1 as a possible D gene (5 bases). The CDR3 has 15 amino acids. The V end lost 6 bases, the J end lost 7 bases, and 21 bases lay between the germline ends. Germline values: CDR1 MNHEY, CDR2 SVGEGT. The CDR3, as DNA: TGTGCCAGCAGCCCTAGGGGCGGAGGAAACCTTGGCTACACCTTC. It specifies CASSPRGGGNLGYTF.

This clonotype was seen only once. The V gene is TRBV29-1, the J gene TRBJ1-3; a possible D gene is TRBD1 (5 bases). CDR1 is SQVTM and CDR2 is ANQGSEA in the germline V gene. Between the trimmed V and J ends, which lost 5 bases and 3 bases, there was a span of 11 bases. The CDR3 is 13 residues long. The CDR3 is CSVSQGSGNTIYF. The CDR3 DNA follows: TGCAGCGTTTCTCAGGGTAGTGGAAACACCATATATTTT.

This clonotype was seen repeatedly, ten times or more. The genes are TRBV5-1 and TRBJ2-1; 7 bases map to TRBD1. Germline V gene lookup returns CDR1 SGHRS and CDR2 YFSETQ. Trimming removed 0 bases from V and 8 bases from J; junction bases left unmatched: 8. This CDR3 is 15 amino acids long. The CDR3 reads CASSLVVTGVYEQFF. The DNA for the CDR3 is TGCGCCAGCAGCTTGGTGGTTACAGGGGTATATGAGCAGTTCTTC.

The V call is TRBV7-8, the J call TRBJ2-1; the D is unclear. V was trimmed by 0 bases and J by 9 bases, leaving 12 bases between them. Germline V gives CDR1 SGHVS, CDR2 FQNEAQ. The CDR3 has 14 amino acids. CDR3 nucleotide sequence: TGTGCCAGCAGCTTAGCAATATGGGGTGGTGAGCAGTTCTTC. It translates to CASSLAIWGGEQFF. The full variable domain, completed using reference TRBV7-8 and TRBJ2-1, is GAGVSQSPRYKVAKRGQDVALRCDPISGHVSLFWYQQALGQGPEFLTYFQNEAQLDKSGLPSDRFFAERPEGSVSTLKIQRTQQEDSAVYLCASSLAIWGGEQFFGPGTRLTVL.